Shown below are 2 T cell receptor beta chains from a single sample sequenced in a study of shared clonotypes between healthy human individuals. Using immunoSEQ multiplex PCR, the repertoire was profiled, and TCRdb retains in-frame clones only, with some absent. The sample has 2 million to 2.5 million clones; nearly 97% are singletons. Sequencing input: naive CD4+ T cells sorted from blood. Subset indicated: CD45RA+ positively selected. The receptors stem from a young man in good health.

With respect to this clone: Additional DNA sequences in this sample encode the identical CDR3. CDR3 sequence reads: CAIKGAGTDTQYF. The CDR3 DNA is TGTGCCATCAAGGGGGCTGGTACAGATACGCAGTATTTT. V is TRBV10-3 and J is TRBJ2-3, with TRBD1 matching 7 bases. Germline V gene lookup returns CDR1 ENHRY and CDR2 SYGVKD. This CDR3 region has 13 residues. The J segment lost 3 bases and the V segment lost 7 bases, leaving 4 bases of the junction unmatched.

The chain uses TRBV27 and TRBJ2-4; D might be TRBD1 (5 bases). The V end lost 5 bases, the J end lost 0 bases, and 17 bases lay between the germline ends. The CDR3 consists of 17 residues. Germline V gives CDR1 MNHEY, CDR2 SMNVEV (reference sequence). The chain's CDR3 is CASSTTTAFIAKNIQYF. CDR3 coding DNA: TGTGCCAGCAGTACCACGACAGCCTTCATAGCCAAAAACATTCAGTACTTC.